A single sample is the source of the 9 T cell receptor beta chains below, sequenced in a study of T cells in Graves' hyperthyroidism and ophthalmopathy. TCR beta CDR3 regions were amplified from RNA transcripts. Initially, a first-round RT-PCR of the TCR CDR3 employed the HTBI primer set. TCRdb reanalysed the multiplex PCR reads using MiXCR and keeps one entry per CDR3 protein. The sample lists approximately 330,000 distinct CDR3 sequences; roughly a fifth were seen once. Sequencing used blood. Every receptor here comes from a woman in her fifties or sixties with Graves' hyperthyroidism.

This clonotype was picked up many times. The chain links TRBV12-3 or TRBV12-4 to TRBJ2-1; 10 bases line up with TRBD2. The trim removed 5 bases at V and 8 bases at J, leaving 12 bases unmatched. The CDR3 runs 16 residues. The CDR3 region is CASSLLAGGILHEQFF. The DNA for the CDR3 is TGTGCCAGCAGTCTGTTAGCGGGAGGTATTCTCCATGAGCAGTTCTTC.

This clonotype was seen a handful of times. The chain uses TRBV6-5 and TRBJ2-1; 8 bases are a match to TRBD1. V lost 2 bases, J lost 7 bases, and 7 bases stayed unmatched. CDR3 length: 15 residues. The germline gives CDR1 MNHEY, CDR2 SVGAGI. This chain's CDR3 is CASSYERTGTNEQFF. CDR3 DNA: TGTGCCAGCAGTTACGAGAGGACAGGGACTAATGAGCAGTTCTTC.

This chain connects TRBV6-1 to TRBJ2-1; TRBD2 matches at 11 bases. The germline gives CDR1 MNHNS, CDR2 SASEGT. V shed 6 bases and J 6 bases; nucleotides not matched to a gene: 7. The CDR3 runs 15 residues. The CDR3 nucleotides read TGTGCCAGCAGCTTGGCGCTAGCGGGAGGCAATGAGCAGTTCTTC. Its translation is CASSLALAGGNEQFF.

The CDR3 region has the DNA TGTGCCAGCAGTTCTGGGACAGCCGCGTACAATGAGCAGTTCTTC. Translated, it gives CASSSGTAAYNEQFF. The V gene is TRBV6-9, the J gene TRBJ2-1; TRBD1 aligns across 7 bases. This CDR3 is 15 amino acids long. Germline CDR1 and CDR2: MNHGY and SVAAGI. Trimming at V came to 4 bases and at J to 4 bases, leaving 7 bases not matched to a gene.

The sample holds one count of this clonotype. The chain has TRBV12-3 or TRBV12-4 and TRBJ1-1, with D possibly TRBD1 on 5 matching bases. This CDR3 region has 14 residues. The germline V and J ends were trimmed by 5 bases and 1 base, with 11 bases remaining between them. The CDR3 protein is CASSLGHTNTEAFF. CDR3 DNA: TGTGCCAGCAGTCTCGGACACACGAACACTGAAGCTTTCTTT.

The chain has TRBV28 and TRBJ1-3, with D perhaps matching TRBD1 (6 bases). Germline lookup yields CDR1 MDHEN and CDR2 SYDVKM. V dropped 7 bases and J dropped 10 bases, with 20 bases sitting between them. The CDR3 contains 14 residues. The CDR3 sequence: CASTPPLGGSTIYF. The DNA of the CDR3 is TGTGCCAGCACTCCACCATTGGGGGGCAGTACCATATATTTT.

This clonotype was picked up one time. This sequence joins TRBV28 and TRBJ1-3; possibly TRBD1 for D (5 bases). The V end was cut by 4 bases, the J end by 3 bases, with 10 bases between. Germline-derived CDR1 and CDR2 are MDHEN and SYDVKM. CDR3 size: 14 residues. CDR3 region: CASSSGTVGNTIYF. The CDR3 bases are TGTGCCAGCAGTTCAGGGACGGTTGGAAACACCATATATTTT. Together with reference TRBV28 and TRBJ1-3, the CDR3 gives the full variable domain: DVKVTQSSRYLVKRTGEKVFLECVQDMDHENMFWYRQDPGLGLRLIYFSYDVKMKEKGDIPEGYSVSREKKERFSLILESASTNQTSMYLCASSSGTVGNTIYFGEGSWLTVV.

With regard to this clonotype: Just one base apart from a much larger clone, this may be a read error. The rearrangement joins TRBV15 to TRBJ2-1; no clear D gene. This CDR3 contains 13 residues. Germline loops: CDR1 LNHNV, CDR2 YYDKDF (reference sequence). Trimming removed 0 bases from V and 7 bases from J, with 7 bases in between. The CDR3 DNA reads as TGTGCCACCAGCAGAGATTCCTCGAATGAGCAGTTCTTC. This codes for CATSRDSSNEQFF.

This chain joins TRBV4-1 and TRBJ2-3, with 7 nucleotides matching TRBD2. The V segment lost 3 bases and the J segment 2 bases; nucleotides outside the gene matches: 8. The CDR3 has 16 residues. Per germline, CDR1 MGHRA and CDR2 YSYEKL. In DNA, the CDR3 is TGCGCCAGCAGCCATGGGAGGGCGACCAACACAGATACGCAGTATTTT. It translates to CASSHGRATNTDTQYF.